Below, one T cell receptor (beta chain) is given with its context. Original processing notes: By means of reference gene primer amplification, nucleated cell counts were estimated. Assay: immunoSEQ multiplex PCR; the TCRdb copy retains only in-frame clones and omits some. The V and J calls and clone size were taken over from that table, and D and trimming were inferred from the DNA. The sample holds 65,000 to 100,000 clones, 70% to 90% seen once. This sample was included in a study of blood T cell repertoires in COVID-19. On the study more broadly: Specimens from acute and convalescent COVID-19 originated in the United States, Italy and Spain. From T cells, B-cell-depleted T cells, or PBMCs came the material, which was cDNA or gDNA.

CDR1 is DFQATT and CDR2 is SNEGSKA in the germline V gene (reference sequence). The V end lost 4 bases, the J end lost 7 bases, and 7 bases lay between the germline ends. CDR3 size: 11 residues. The sequencing sample was made of peripheral blood. The TCR sequence derives from a man between 45 and 60 years old with acute or convalescent COVID-19. The J gene is TRBJ2-2, the V gene TRBV20-1; D is perhaps TRBD2 (6 bases). The CDR3 DNA sequence: TGCAGTGCTATAGCGGTCGGGGAGCTGTTTTTT. Encoded protein: CSAIAVGELFF.